These 25 T cell receptor beta chains came from one sample sequenced in a study of T cells in Graves' hyperthyroidism and ophthalmopathy. Regions amplified from RNA transcripts were the TCR beta CDR3 regions. Primed by the HTBI set, a first-round RT-PCR was run on the TCR CDR3. TCRdb reprocessed the multiplex PCR reads with MiXCR, giving one entry per CDR3 protein. Of 350,000 to 400,000 distinct CDR3 sequences in the sample, about 15% were seen once. The material sequenced was blood. These receptor sequences come from a woman between 55 and 75 years old with Graves' hyperthyroidism.

This clonotype was counted ten times or more. The chain has TRBV6-6 and TRBJ1-2, with a weak D call TRBD1 (5 bases). The germline V gene encodes CDR1 MNHNY and CDR2 SVGAGI (reference sequence). CDR3 length equals 15 residues. Trimming left V 2 bases short and J 0 bases short, with 10 bases between. The CDR3 nucleotides are TGTGCCAGCAGTTACGGGGGACCAGCTAACTATGGCTACACCTTC. Protein sequence: CASSYGGPANYGYTF.

The gene calls are TRBV11-2 and TRBJ2-1; 13 bases line up with TRBD2. CDR3 size: 17 residues. From germline, CDR1 is SGHAT and CDR2 FQNNGV. J lost 6 bases, V lost 5 bases, and 10 bases had no gene match. The CDR3 spells CASSQQLAGGPGNEQFF. Written as DNA, the CDR3 is TGTGCCAGCAGCCAACAACTAGCGGGAGGGCCGGGCAATGAGCAGTTCTTC.

As concerns this clonotype: The missing conserved phenylalanine or tryptophan at the end of this CDR3 makes a read error likely. The chain is built from TRBV18 and TRBJ2-1; 9 nucleotides line up with TRBD2. The germline gives CDR1 KGHSH, CDR2 LQKENI. The CDR3 has 14 residues. Trimming at V came to 6 bases and at J to 5 bases, leaving 5 bases not matched to a gene. For the CDR3, the DNA is TGTGCCAGCTCCCCATCTAGCGGGAACAATGAGCAGTTCTCC. As protein: CASSPSSGNNEQFS.

This clonotype was detected many times. The V gene is TRBV12-5, the J gene TRBJ2-7; either TRBD1 or TRBD2 may fit D (5 bases each). The V end lost 4 bases, the J end lost 6 bases, and 22 bases lay between the germline ends. The CDR3 is 16 residues long. CDR1 is LGHNT, CDR2 FRNRAP, per germline. CDR3 residues: CASGSERLWGSGEQYF. CDR3 nucleotides: TGTGCTAGTGGTTCAGAGCGGCTCTGGGGGAGCGGCGAGCAGTACTTC.

The chain joins TRBV6-1 to TRBJ2-7; TRBD2 is a possible D gene (5 bases). CDR3 size: 15 residues. Germline V lookup: CDR1 MNHNS, CDR2 SASEGT. V was clipped by 5 bases and J by 3 bases, with 17 bases between them. In DNA, the CDR3 is TGTGCCAGCAGTTCCACCCGCACGGGAAACTACGAGCAGTACTTC. Its translation: CASSSTRTGNYEQYF.

The rearrangement links TRBV11-2 to TRBJ2-7, with 10 bases that match TRBD2. The CDR3 runs to 16 residues. V shed 3 bases, J shed 1 base, and the junction held 6 bases outside the gene matches. From germline, CDR1 is SGHAT and CDR2 FQNNGV. The CDR3 sequence is CASSFAGLAASYEQYF. Written as DNA, the CDR3 is TGTGCCAGCAGCTTCGCTGGACTAGCGGCGTCCTACGAGCAGTACTTC.

This clonotype was counted at least ten times. The CDR3 sequence: CASSFGTGGGQETQYF. CDR3 nucleotide sequence: TGTGCCAGCAGCTTTGGGACAGGGGGTGGGCAAGAGACCCAGTACTTC. The V call is TRBV7-6, the J call TRBJ2-5; 11 nucleotides align to TRBD1. There are 16 residues in the CDR3. Looked up from germline, CDR1 is SGHVS and CDR2 is FNYEAQ. J gave up 2 bases and V 3 bases, and 5 bases lay outside the gene matches.

This clonotype was observed at least ten times. This chain joins TRBV2 and TRBJ2-2, with TRBD2 matching 12 bases. CDR3 length: 15 residues. V dropped 4 bases and J dropped 4; count of bases not matched to a gene: 1. Germline V gives CDR1 SNHLY, CDR2 FYNNEI. The CDR3 is CASSGTSGTTGELFF. In DNA form, the CDR3 reads TGTGCCAGCAGTGGGACTAGCGGGACCACCGGGGAGCTGTTTTTT.

This rearrangement joins TRBV20-1 to TRBJ2-7, with 10 bases identical to TRBD2. This CDR3 comprises 16 residues. Unmatched junction bases numbered 10, after V lost 2 bases and J lost 3 bases. Germline V gives CDR1 DFQATT, CDR2 SNEGSKA (reference sequence). The CDR3 nucleotides are TGCAGTGCTAGATCCCTACGGACTAGCGGCCTCTACGAGCAGTACTTC. Protein: CSARSLRTSGLYEQYF.

This clonotype occurred many times. This chain links TRBV20-1 with TRBJ1-5, with a possible D match to TRBD1 (6 bases). Trimming pared 6 bases from V and 3 bases from J, leaving 12 bases between. The CDR3 extends over 13 amino acids. CDR1 and CDR2 from the germline V gene are DFQATT and SNEGSKA (reference sequence). The CDR3 DNA reads TGCAGTGCCAGCAGGGGTGTCAATCAGCCCCAGCATTTT. Translating it yields CSASRGVNQPQHF.

This clonotype was observed many times. The rearrangement joins TRBV30 to TRBJ2-5, with TRBD2 matching 9 bases. The CDR3 loop spans 13 amino acids. In germline, CDR1 is GTSNPN, CDR2 SVGIG (reference sequence). The V gene end was trimmed by 2 bases and the J gene end by 4 bases; junction bases not matched to a gene: 2. CDR3 nucleotides: TGTGCCTGGAGTTTAGCGGGAGCAGAGACCCAGTACTTC. It translates to CAWSLAGAETQYF.

This clonotype was counted ten times or more. This sequence joins TRBV10-3 and TRBJ2-1; the match to TRBD2 covers 8 bases. Losses at the gene ends were 11 bases for V and 0 bases for J; bases not matched to a gene: 6. The CDR3 has 14 amino acids. Germline values: CDR1 ENHRY, CDR2 SYGVKD. The CDR3 region is CASGLANSYNEQFF. The CDR3 region has the DNA TGTGCCTCAGGACTAGCTAACTCCTACAATGAGCAGTTCTTC.

About this clonotype: It may be a read error: a sequence one base away is much more abundant. This rearrangement joins TRBV3-1 to TRBJ2-3, with 7 bases that match TRBD1. Germline CDR1 LGHDT, CDR2 YNNKEL (reference sequence). Unmatched junction bases numbered 5, after V lost 7 bases and J lost 1 base. This CDR3 is 14 amino acids long. The CDR3 DNA sequence: TGTGCCAGCACCCCCGGGACAGGCACAGATACGCAGTATTTT. Its translation is CASTPGTGTDTQYF.

The rearrangement joins TRBV24-1 to TRBJ1-2, with D unresolved. Germline CDR1 and CDR2: KGHDR and SFDVKD. The CDR3 is 14 amino acids. V dropped 3 bases and J dropped 7 bases, with 14 bases sitting between them. This CDR3 is CATSDGPGQSGYTF. CDR3 sequence (DNA): TGTGCCACCAGTGATGGACCAGGCCAGAGTGGCTACACCTTC.

This clonotype was counted at least ten times. The V and J genes are TRBV2 and TRBJ2-1, with D unclear. The CDR3 runs 15 residues. Germline-derived CDR1 and CDR2 are SNHLY and FYNNEI. V was clipped by 7 bases and J by 0 bases, with 13 bases between them. The CDR3 DNA reads TGTGCCAGCATGGCGACTGTAAGCTCCTACAATGAGCAGTTCTTC. Encoded protein: CASMATVSSYNEQFF.

This clonotype appeared many times. V is TRBV2 and J is TRBJ2-7, with a tentative D call TRBD2 (5 bases). CDR1 and CDR2 (germline): SNHLY, FYNNEI. The CDR3 spans 12 residues. Trimming took off 4 bases at V and 6 bases at J, with 10 bases between the two ends. CDR3 residues: CASSVGAGEQYF. The DNA of the CDR3 is TGTGCCAGCAGTGTGGGAGCCGGCGAGCAGTACTTC.

This clonotype was detected ten times or more. The genes are TRBV9 and TRBJ2-7, with 8 bases that match TRBD2. Trimming took 0 bases from V and 2 from J; bases not matched to a gene: 1. Germline CDR1 SGDLS, CDR2 YYNGEE. This CDR3 comprises 14 residues. The chain's CDR3 is CASSVGGGTYEQYF. CDR3 coding DNA: TGTGCCAGCAGCGTAGGCGGGGGGACCTACGAGCAGTACTTC.

This clonotype was seen a few times. The V call is TRBV29-1, the J call TRBJ1-1; D gene unclear. The CDR3 length is 9 residues. CDR1 and CDR2 from the germline V gene are SQVTM and ANQGSEA. Trimming left V 3 bases short and J 4 bases short, with 0 bases between. The CDR3 loop is CSVDTEAFF. The CDR3 bases are TGCAGCGTTGACACTGAAGCTTTCTTT. The whole variable domain, filled in from reference TRBV29-1 and TRBJ1-1, reads SAVISQKPSRDICQRGTSLTIQCQVDSQVTMMFWYRQQPGQSLTLIATANQGSEATYESGFVIDKFPISRPNLTFSTLTVSNMSPEDSSIYLCSVDTEAFFGQGTRLTVV.

V is TRBV27 and J is TRBJ1-2; D is undetermined. Per the germline V gene, CDR1 is MNHEY and CDR2 is SMNVEV (reference sequence). V dropped 5 bases and J dropped 6 bases, with 13 bases sitting between them. The CDR3 runs to 13 residues. In nucleotides, the CDR3 is TGTGCCAGCAGTCCTGGGGTCCCAGATGGCTACACCTTC. It codes for CASSPGVPDGYTF.

Many counts were recorded for this clonotype. This chain links TRBV11-2 with TRBJ2-7; 8 positions agree with TRBD2. CDR1 is SGHAT, CDR2 FQNNGV, per germline. With V trimmed by 5 bases and J by 11 bases, 11 bases remained unmatched. CDR3 length: 13 residues. As DNA, the CDR3 is TGTGCCAGCAGCCCCGGACTAGCAAACGGGGAGTACTTC. Translating it yields CASSPGLANGEYF.

The chain links TRBV3-1 to TRBJ2-2; 9 nucleotides line up with TRBD1. This CDR3 is built from 16 residues. Losses at the gene ends were 1 base for V and 6 bases for J; bases not matched to a gene: 6. Germline loops: CDR1 LGHDT, CDR2 YNNKEL (reference sequence). CDR3 loop: CASSQVWTGAPGELFF. CDR3 nucleotide sequence: TGTGCCAGCAGCCAAGTGTGGACAGGGGCTCCCGGGGAGCTGTTTTTT.

The sample holds many counts of this clonotype. This chain connects TRBV5-1 to TRBJ2-7; 11 nucleotides line up with TRBD2. From germline, CDR1 is SGHRS and CDR2 YFSETQ. This CDR3 contains 16 residues. The V and J ends lost 3 bases and 2 bases, in that order; junction bases with no gene match: 7. CDR3: CASSWGSLAGAYEQYF. CDR3 in DNA: TGCGCCAGCAGCTGGGGATCACTAGCGGGAGCCTACGAGCAGTACTTC.

This clonotype came up many times. V gene TRBV3-1 combines with J gene TRBJ2-1, with D perhaps TRBD1 or TRBD2 (6 bases each). Trimming stripped 1 base from V and 10 bases from J, with 11 bases between. This CDR3 is 13 amino acids long. Germline-derived CDR1 and CDR2 are LGHDT and YNNKEL (reference sequence). The CDR3 nucleotides are TGTGCCAGCAGCCAAGCGGTGGGGGGCGAGCAGTTCTTC. Amino acids: CASSQAVGGEQFF.

Remarks on this clonotype: This may be a read error: a much more frequent sequence differs by one nucleotide. This chain uses TRBV18 with TRBJ2-7, with 9 nucleotides matching TRBD1. The last part of the DNA fits TRBJ2-1 better; the J call may be wrong. This CDR3 has 14 residues. CDR1 and CDR2 (germline): KGHSH, LQKENI. The chain's CDR3 is CASSPGQGHYEQFF. The CDR3 DNA is TGTGCCAGCTCACCGGGACAGGGCCACTACGAGCAGTTCTTC.

This clonotype has a count of ten or more. V gene TRBV6-1 combines with J gene TRBJ1-6; D is possibly TRBD1 (5 bases). From germline, CDR1 is MNHNS and CDR2 SASEGT. The CDR3 has 17 residues. Trimming took off 1 base at V and 2 bases at J, with 12 bases between the two ends. In DNA form, the CDR3 reads TGTGCCAGCAGTGAAGGGGGCGATTGGACCTATAATTCACCCCTCCACTTT. Its translation: CASSEGGDWTYNSPLHF.